This T cell receptor beta chain is from a study of metastatic and nonmetastatic thyroid tumors. General study points: The study reportedly found significantly higher TCR beta diversity in malignant thyroid tumors than benign nodules, in blood and tumor.

TCRdb re-called the PCR reads with MiXCR. This repertoire shows 50,000 or so clones, around 20% found once; its top ten account for about 4%. The entire patient cohort was treatment-naive prior to thyroid surgery. In this sample, this clone turned up a few times. The antigen is not known. This sequence may be a read error, since a much larger clone differs from it by one base. This CDR3 is 16 amino acids long. The ends lost 7 bases at V and 3 bases at J; junction bases unmatched: 13. Germline-derived CDR1 and CDR2 are MDHEN and SYDVKM. The chain joins TRBV28 to TRBJ2-7, with 9 bases aligning to TRBD2. The clonotype was recovered from a male donor with papillary thyroid cancer or a benign thyroid nodule (not recorded which). Some clones in this sample may be carry-over from other donors' samples. The sample was blood. For the CDR3, the DNA is TGTGCCAGCACTTCCAACTTAGCGGGAGATGGCTACGAGCAGTACTTC. Translated: CASTSNLAGDGYEQYF.